This T cell receptor beta chain is from a study of control samples from healthy donors and cancer patients. Germline V gives CDR1 SGHRS, CDR2 YFSETQ. This CDR3 comprises 14 residues. Trimming stripped 7 bases from V and 4 bases from J, with 17 bases between. This table comes from immunoSEQ multiplex PCR, and its TCRdb copy is limited to in-frame clones, with some not included. Of 160,000 or so clones in the sample, approximately 94% were seen once. The specimen was blood. The rearrangement uses TRBV5-1 and TRBJ1-1; possible D gene TRBD1, 6 bases. The TCR originated in a woman in her thirties or forties in good health. CDR3 nucleotides: TGCGCCAGCGAGGAGGGGGTAGGCGGCACTGAAGCTTTCTTT. Translated, it gives CASEEGVGGTEAFF.